The 15 T cell receptor beta chains in this list originate from one sample, sequenced in a study of blood T cell dynamics during melanoma immunotherapy. Measured with immunoSEQ multiplex PCR; TCRdb has only the in-frame clones, and not every one. The table has 7,000 or so clones, roughly four fifths seen once; the top ten hold over 15%. Time point denoted: pre-treatment baseline. The sample in question was blood, obtained from a patient treated with checkpoint blockade. The receptors were sampled from a human donor with melanoma.

The table lists this clone with a count of one. This chain uses TRBV7-9 with TRBJ1-5; a possible D gene is TRBD1 (6 bases). In germline, CDR1 is SEHNR, CDR2 FQNEAQ (reference sequence). V shed 2 bases and J shed 2 bases, with 10 bases lying between them. CDR3 length equals 15 residues. As DNA, the CDR3 is TGTGCCAGCAGCTTATCACCAGGGGGCAATCAGCCCCAGCATTTT. Translating it yields CASSLSPGGNQPQHF.

This clone appeared once. The chain links TRBV10-3 to TRBJ1-3, with D possibly TRBD1 on 5 matching bases. Trimming removed 2 bases from V and 0 bases from J, with 11 bases in between. Per the germline V gene, CDR1 is ENHRY and CDR2 is SYGVKD. CDR3 size: 16 residues. The CDR3 sequence is CAISEGGIGSGNTIYF. The CDR3 region has the DNA TGTGCCATCAGTGAGGGGGGAATCGGCTCTGGAAACACCATATATTTT.

The V call is TRBV9, the J call TRBJ1-1, with D possibly matching TRBD1 (6 bases). From germline, CDR1 is SGDLS and CDR2 YYNGEE. The V gene lost 0 bases and the J gene lost 5 bases, with 11 bases spanning the gap. This CDR3 comprises 14 residues. The CDR3 loop reads CASSVVRGATEAFF. DNA for the CDR3: TGTGCCAGCAGCGTAGTAAGGGGGGCTACTGAAGCTTTCTTT.

V gene TRBV30 combines with J gene TRBJ1-2; D gene uncertain. Trimming took 4 bases from V and 0 from J, leaving 9 bases between them. Germline V gives CDR1 GTSNPN, CDR2 SVGIG (reference sequence). CDR3 length: 13 residues. CDR3 amino acids: CAWTTEANYGYTF. The CDR3 coding sequence is TGTGCCTGGACGACGGAAGCTAACTATGGCTACACCTTC.

This chain connects TRBV6-5 to TRBJ1-2, with 7 bases aligning to TRBD1. From germline, CDR1 is MNHEY and CDR2 SVGAGI. CDR3 length: 15 residues. Unmatched junction bases numbered 11, after V lost 5 bases and J lost 5 bases. DNA of the CDR3: TGTGCCAGCAGTCAAAGACAGGGAAGTTTTTATGGCTACACCTTC. This codes for CASSQRQGSFYGYTF.

The chain couples TRBV9 to TRBJ2-1, with TRBD2 identical over 9 bases. After removal of 0 bases from V and 0 bases from J, the junction contained 10 bases not matched to a gene. The V gene's germline CDR1 is SGDLS and CDR2 YYNGEE. The CDR3 has 19 residues. The DNA for the CDR3 is TGTGCCAGCAGCGTAGCTGTAGCGGGAGTGTTCGACTCCTACAATGAGCAGTTCTTC. This codes for CASSVAVAGVFDSYNEQFF.

This chain joins TRBV6-5 and TRBJ1-1, with D uncertain. V was clipped by 4 bases and J by 1 base, with 7 bases between them. This CDR3 comprises 13 residues. CDR1 is MNHEY, CDR2 SVGAGI, per germline. CDR3: CASSWVGNTEAFF. In DNA, the CDR3 is TGTGCCAGCAGTTGGGTGGGGAACACTGAAGCTTTCTTT.

V gene TRBV9 combines with J gene TRBJ2-7; D might be TRBD2 (5 bases). Germline loops: CDR1 SGDLS, CDR2 YYNGEE. V lost 0 bases, J lost 9 bases, and 22 bases lay in between. The CDR3 totals 16 residues. The CDR3 is CASSVVALAASEGQYF. The DNA of the CDR3 is TGTGCCAGCAGCGTAGTTGCCCTAGCAGCATCCGAGGGGCAGTACTTC.

The chain links TRBV7-9 to TRBJ2-5; D unresolved. Gene TRBJ2-7 matches the end of the DNA better, so the J call may be wrong. Looked up from germline, CDR1 is SEHNR and CDR2 is FQNEAQ (reference sequence). CDR3 length: 11 residues. Here the CDR3 reads CASSSAAEQYF. The CDR3 DNA follows: TGTGCCAGCAGCAGCGCCGCCGAGCAGTACTTC.

This rearrangement joins TRBV27 to TRBJ1-1; 9 nucleotides align to TRBD1. CDR3 length equals 14 residues. The junction had 10 bases not matched to a gene; V was cut back by 9 bases and J by 5 bases. CDR1 MNHEY and CDR2 SMNVEV come from the germline V gene (reference sequence). DNA of the CDR3: TGTGCCAGTAGACAGGGGGATTTAACTACTGAAGCTTTCTTT. This encodes CASRQGDLTTEAFF.

The V and J genes are TRBV28 and TRBJ1-6; tentative D call: TRBD1 (5 bases). The V end lost 2 bases, the J end lost 5 bases, and 22 bases lay between the germline ends. The CDR3 consists of 19 residues. Germline CDR1 and CDR2: MDHEN and SYDVKM. The CDR3 nucleotides are TGTGCCAGCAGTTTACCCTTACTAACGACAGAGGATAATAATTCACCCCTCCACTTT. Translated: CASSLPLLTTEDNNSPLHF.

This clone showed up just once. V and J are TRBV15 and TRBJ1-2; tentative D call: TRBD1 (6 bases). Germline values: CDR1 LNHNV, CDR2 YYDKDF (reference sequence). This CDR3 has 14 amino acids. Deletions cut 7 bases from V and 4 bases from J, with 16 bases between. CDR3 region: CATMAVRGPYGYTF. The DNA for the CDR3 is TGTGCCACCATGGCTGTCAGGGGTCCCTATGGCTACACCTTC.

The chain recombines TRBV4-1 with TRBJ1-1; D gene ambiguous. V lost 3 bases to trimming and J lost 1 base, with 12 bases between them. CDR1 is MGHRA, CDR2 YSYEKL, per germline. The CDR3 covers 15 residues. CDR3 nucleotide sequence: TGCGCCAGCAGCCACCCCGGACCGAAGAACACTGAAGCTTTCTTT. Residues: CASSHPGPKNTEAFF.

V usage is TRBV19 and J usage is TRBJ1-1, with D uncertain. In germline, CDR1 is LNHDA, CDR2 SQIVND (reference sequence). Trimming stripped 5 bases from V and 7 bases from J, with 11 bases between. CDR3 size: 12 residues. The CDR3 loop reads CASSFSTGEAFF. The CDR3, as DNA: TGTGCCAGTAGTTTTTCGACCGGTGAAGCTTTCTTT. Looking up the rest from reference TRBV19 and TRBJ1-1 gives the full variable domain: DGGITQSPKYLFRKEGQNVTLSCEQNLNHDAMYWYRQDPGQGLRLIYYSQIVNDFQKGDIAEGYSVSREKKESFPLTVTSAQKNPTAFYLCASSFSTGEAFFGQGTRLTVV.

This clone was seen only a few times. The CDR3 region has the DNA TGCGCCAGCAGAGGGGGGAACACTGAAGCTTTCTTT. This translates into CASRGGNTEAFF. The chain carries TRBV5-1 and TRBJ1-1, with D tentatively TRBD1 (6 bases). CDR3 length: 12 amino acids. Germline V gene lookup returns CDR1 SGHRS and CDR2 YFSETQ. The V gene lost 5 bases and the J gene lost 1 base, with 6 bases spanning the gap.